What follows describes a single T cell receptor (beta chain). This sample is part of a study of blood T cell repertoires in COVID-19. Study context: Samples of COVID-19 (acute and convalescent) were obtained from the United States, Italy and Spain.

Here immunoSEQ multiplex PCR was the method, and the copy in TCRdb shows in-frame clones only, minus some. The sample includes about 46,000 clones, 84% of them seen just once. CDR3 length: 14 amino acids. Trimming at V came to 8 bases and at J to 12 bases, leaving 15 bases not matched to a gene. Germline CDR1 is GTSNPN and CDR2 is SVGIG (reference sequence). Sequencing was performed on peripheral blood. The sequence derives from a man aged 55-75 years with acute or convalescent COVID-19. The genes are TRBV30 and TRBJ1-6; TRBD1 matches 8 bases. The CDR3 region is CAPYGQGSREPLHF. The CDR3 DNA is TGTGCCCCCTACGGACAGGGAAGTAGGGAACCCCTCCACTTT.